This record looks at one TCR beta chain sequence and its context. The antigen is not known. A split of CD4+ cells into CD45RA+ naive and CD45RA-negative memory subsets was performed. The CDR3 runs 15 residues. Looked up from germline, CDR1 is SEHNR and CDR2 is FQNEAQ (reference sequence). V lost 5 bases and J lost 5; bases outside the gene matches: 8. Here immunoSEQ multiplex PCR was the method, and the copy in TCRdb shows in-frame clones only, minus some. The table lists about 1.5 million clones, around 98% of them singletons, with approximately 0.45% in the top ten. These data originate in a study of shared clonotypes between healthy human individuals. Turning to the study itself: Every donor yielded three CD4 naive, three CD4 memory, two CD8 naive and one CD8 memory plate.

General observations from the study: Blood alone was sampled, and tissue repertoires likely differ.

The V call is TRBV7-9, the J call TRBJ2-5; 10 bases fit TRBD1. The source of this sequence is a young man in good health. Specimen: naive CD4+ T cells sorted from blood. The subset was: CD45RA+ positively selected. CDR3 DNA sequence: TGTGCCAGCAGCCCGGGACAGGGGCCCCCTGAGACCCAGTACTTC. Its protein is CASSPGQGPPETQYF.